The 28 T cell receptor beta chains reported below all come from one sample, sequenced in a study of cytomegalovirus exposure and HLA in healthy donors. Produced via immunoSEQ multiplex PCR; TCRdb's table is partial and in-frame only. The sample has fewer than 75,000 clones, 85% to 95% seen once; the top ten hold less than 3.5%. The specimen was PBMCs. These TCRs come from a man between 18 and 35 years old in good health and CMV-seronegative.

The J gene is TRBJ1-5, the V gene TRBV5-4; D is undetermined. Trimming removed 2 bases at V and 6 bases at J, with 6 bases between. Germline-derived CDR1 and CDR2 are SGHNT and YYREEE (reference sequence). The CDR3 contains 12 residues. The CDR3 loop reads CASSLYGQPQHF. The CDR3 DNA is TGTGCCAGCAGCTTATACGGTCAGCCCCAGCATTTT.

The chain links TRBV7-3 to TRBJ2-1, with TRBD2 matching over 11 bases. After removal of 5 bases from V and 4 bases from J, the junction contained 10 bases not matched to a gene. CDR1 SGHTA and CDR2 FQGTGA come from the germline V gene. The CDR3 extends over 17 amino acids. The CDR3 nucleotides read TGTGCCAGCAGCCTCGAACGGGTAGCGGGGGGGTACAATGAGCAGTTCTTC. Protein: CASSLERVAGGYNEQFF.

The chain links TRBV30 to TRBJ1-2; TRBD1 might be the D (5 bases). V dropped 5 bases and J dropped 6 bases, with 16 bases sitting between them. The CDR3 extends over 13 amino acids. Germline V gene sequence: CDR1 GTSNPN, CDR2 SVGIG (reference sequence). CDR3 bases: TGTGCCTGGCGTTCCCAGGGTCTAGATGGCTACACCTTC. This translates into CAWRSQGLDGYTF.

This sequence joins TRBV7-9 and TRBJ2-7; 12 bases are a match to TRBD1. Germline CDR1 and CDR2: SEHNR and FQNEAQ (reference sequence). J gave up 5 bases and V 5 bases, and 7 bases lay outside the gene matches. CDR3 length: 15 amino acids. The CDR3 bases are TGTGCCAGCAGCGTAGGGACAGGGGGCTTCGACGAGCAGTACTTC. Its translation: CASSVGTGGFDEQYF.

This clone was picked up one time. V usage is TRBV9 and J usage is TRBJ1-2; the D gene is possibly TRBD1 (6 bases). CDR1 is SGDLS and CDR2 is YYNGEE in the germline V gene. The CDR3 spans 14 residues. The V and J ends lost 6 bases and 2 bases respectively, with 14 bases between them. This CDR3 is CASKGGLANYGYTF. The CDR3 DNA sequence: TGTGCCAGCAAGGGGGGGCTCGCCAACTATGGCTACACCTTC.

The chain couples TRBV19 to TRBJ1-2, with 10 bases fitting TRBD1. V gave up 6 bases and J gave up 8 bases; unmatched junction bases: 15. CDR1 and CDR2 (germline): LNHDA, SQIVND (reference sequence). The CDR3 consists of 16 residues. The CDR3 region has the DNA TGTGCCAGTAGCCTCGCGACAGGGGGCTTACGGCAGGGCTACACCTTC. Translated, it gives CASSLATGGLRQGYTF.

The V gene is TRBV5-1, the J gene TRBJ1-3; unclear D gene. Germline V gives CDR1 SGHRS, CDR2 YFSETQ. Trimming removed 0 bases at V and 0 bases at J, with 13 bases between. The CDR3 is 17 residues long. The DNA of the CDR3 is TGCGCCAGCAGCTTGGCCCCACAGAGCAGCTCTGGAAACACCATATATTTT. Its protein is CASSLAPQSSSGNTIYF.

CDR3 nucleotides: TGTGCCAGCAGCGTCCGCGGGGGCACAGATACGCAGTATTTT. Translation gives CASSVRGGTDTQYF. This sequence joins TRBV9 and TRBJ2-3; tentative D call: TRBD2 (6 bases). V gave up 2 bases and J gave up 1 base, with 8 bases separating them. The CDR3 extends over 14 amino acids. In germline, CDR1 is SGDLS, CDR2 YYNGEE.

The chain joins TRBV5-1 to TRBJ1-1; D possibly corresponds to TRBD1 (6 bases). CDR3 length: 14 residues. Trimming cost V 4 bases and J 2 bases, with 12 bases left between them. Germline-derived CDR1 and CDR2 are SGHRS and YFSETQ. CDR3 loop: CASSMRTANTEAFF. The CDR3 DNA follows: TGCGCCAGCAGCATGAGGACAGCCAACACTGAAGCTTTCTTT.

The chain carries TRBV4-3 and TRBJ2-1, with D possibly being TRBD2 (5 bases). V lost 1 base to trimming and J lost 10 bases, with 5 bases between them. The CDR3 runs to 11 residues. Germline CDR1 is LGHNA and CDR2 is YSLEER. The CDR3 loop is CASSQAGEQFF. In nucleotides, the CDR3 is TGCGCCAGCAGCCAAGCGGGGGAGCAGTTCTTC.

V is TRBV9 and J is TRBJ2-3; 13 nucleotides agree with TRBD2. Trimming cost V 7 bases and J 1 base; bases outside gene matches: 6. There are 16 residues in the CDR3. CDR1 and CDR2 (germline): SGDLS, YYNGEE. CDR3 amino acids: CASSLAGGDGTDTQYF. The CDR3 DNA is TGTGCCAGCTCACTAGCGGGGGGGGATGGCACAGATACGCAGTATTTT.

The V gene is TRBV5-1, the J gene TRBJ2-1; TRBD2 might be the D (5 bases). The V end lost 0 bases, the J end lost 14 bases, and 15 bases lay between the germline ends. The V gene's germline CDR1 is SGHRS and CDR2 YFSETQ. This CDR3 is 13 amino acids long. The CDR3 DNA sequence: TGCGCCAGCAGCTTGGTCGAGGGTCAGCGTGAGTTCTTC. This gives the protein CASSLVEGQREFF.

A note on this clone: One junction end disagrees with the germline gene, perhaps due to a read error. The genes are TRBV5-6 and TRBJ2-4, with 10 nucleotides matching TRBD1. Germline V gene lookup returns CDR1 SGHDT and CDR2 YYEEEE. This CDR3 is built from 12 residues. CDR3 sequence reads: CASSAYRDRGTF. For the CDR3, the DNA is TGTGCCAGCAGCGCGTACCGGGACAGGGGAACCTTC.

The chain employs TRBV7-2 and TRBJ1-2, with TRBD1 identical over 7 bases. The V gene end was trimmed by 5 bases and the J gene end by 8 bases; junction bases not matched to a gene: 11. The germline V gene has CDR1 SGHTA and CDR2 FQGNSA. The CDR3 loop spans 14 amino acids. Here the CDR3 DNA reads TGTGCCAGCAGCCAATCACAGGGGTGGGCCGGCTACACCTTC. Its translation: CASSQSQGWAGYTF. Supplemented by reference TRBV7-2 and TRBJ1-2, the full variable domain reads GAGVSQSPSNKVTEKGKDVELRCDPISGHTALYWYRQSLGQGLEFLIYFQGNSAPDKSGLPSDRFSAERTGGSVSTLTIQRTQQEDSAVYLCASSQSQGWAGYTFGSGTRLTVV.

This chain links TRBV29-1 with TRBJ2-1; weak D call: TRBD2 (6 bases). Deletions cut 1 base from V and 8 bases from J, with 15 bases between. There are 14 residues in the CDR3. The germline gives CDR1 SQVTM, CDR2 ANQGSEA. The CDR3 bases are TGCAGCGTTGAAGGTCCGGGGAGGCAAGATGAGCAGTTCTTC. Translating gives CSVEGPGRQDEQFF.

The chain employs TRBV4-2 and TRBJ2-2; TRBD2 aligns across 15 bases. This CDR3 comprises 19 residues. Germline V lookup: CDR1 LGHNA, CDR2 YNFKEQ. The V gene end was trimmed by 2 bases and the J gene end by 1 base; junction bases not matched to a gene: 5. CDR3 amino acids: CASSQPGTSGGQNTGELFF. The CDR3, as DNA: TGTGCCAGCAGCCAACCAGGGACTAGCGGGGGGCAGAACACCGGGGAGCTGTTTTTT.

This clone appeared a few times. The chain combines TRBV6-5 with TRBJ1-4; possible D gene TRBD1, 5 bases. In germline, CDR1 is MNHEY, CDR2 SVGAGI. Trimming pared 7 bases from V and 8 bases from J, leaving 20 bases between. The CDR3 runs 15 residues. This CDR3 reads CASKFGSGFQEKLFF. The DNA of the CDR3 is TGTGCCAGCAAATTTGGATCAGGGTTTCAGGAAAAACTGTTTTTT.

V and J are TRBV5-1 and TRBJ2-3; 7 bases fit TRBD1. The germline V gene has CDR1 SGHRS and CDR2 YFSETQ. The trim removed 4 bases at V and 2 bases at J, leaving 4 bases unmatched. The CDR3 runs to 14 residues. Here the CDR3 DNA reads TGCGCCAGCAGCCGGGACAGCTTCACAGATACGCAGTATTTT. This translates into CASSRDSFTDTQYF.

The chain links TRBV5-1 to TRBJ2-7, with D tentatively TRBD2 (5 bases). The CDR3 has 14 amino acids. V was shortened by 0 bases and J by 3 bases, with 10 bases between the two germline ends. Per the germline V gene, CDR1 is SGHRS and CDR2 is YFSETQ. The DNA of the CDR3 is TGCGCCAGCAGCTTGGGGGTAGAGGGCTACGAGCAGTACTTC. It codes for CASSLGVEGYEQYF. Based on the CDR3 plus reference TRBV5-1 and TRBJ2-7, the full variable domain is KAGVTQTPRYLIKTRGQQVTLSCSPISGHRSVSWYQQTPGQGLQFLFEYFSETQRNKGNFPGRFSGRQFSNSRSEMNVSTLELGDSALYLCASSLGVEGYEQYFGPGTRLTVT.

This chain links TRBV11-3 with TRBJ2-1; no firm D call. This CDR3 contains 12 residues. The germline CDR1 and CDR2 sequences are SGHNT and YENEEA. Trimming took off 5 bases at V and 7 bases at J, with 9 bases between the two ends. The CDR3 region is CASSARENEQFF. CDR3 in DNA: TGTGCCAGCAGCGCCCGTGAGAATGAGCAGTTCTTC.

This chain uses TRBV23-1 with TRBJ1-1, with D unclear. TRBV23-1 is an ORF, and what it does is uncertain. Between the trimmed V and J ends, which lost 6 bases and 6 bases, there was a span of 20 bases. This CDR3 is 15 amino acids long. Here the CDR3 DNA reads TGCGCCAGCAGCCCCCCGGGAGATCGGAAGGCTGAAGCTTTCTTT. Amino acids: CASSPPGDRKAEAFF.

The rearrangement links TRBV28 to TRBJ2-7, with 10 bases lining up with TRBD1. The V and J ends lost 10 bases and 5 bases, in that order; junction bases with no gene match: 8. The germline V gene has CDR1 MDHEN and CDR2 SYDVKM. CDR3 size: 13 residues. The CDR3, as DNA: TGTGCCACGGAGGGGGGGACAGGGGACGAGCAGTACTTC. This sequence encodes CATEGGTGDEQYF.

This sequence joins TRBV15 and TRBJ2-2; 8 bases are shared with TRBD2. Germline V CDR1 and CDR2: LNHNV, YYDKDF (reference sequence). V shed 5 bases and J 4 bases; nucleotides not matched to a gene: 12. This CDR3 contains 17 residues. The CDR3 is CATSPITGGEGTGELFF. CDR3 nucleotides: TGTGCCACCAGCCCGATAACGGGGGGGGAGGGCACCGGGGAGCTGTTTTTT.

The rearrangement joins TRBV6-5 to TRBJ1-1; D gene uncertain. V lost 5 bases to trimming and J lost 5 bases, with 15 bases between them. The CDR3 length is 14 residues. CDR1 MNHEY and CDR2 SVGAGI come from the germline V gene. CDR3 region: CASSGGYGSTEAFF. CDR3 DNA: TGTGCCAGCAGTGGAGGGTACGGGAGTACTGAAGCTTTCTTT.

This rearrangement joins TRBV7-8 to TRBJ1-1, with D uncertain. The CDR3 covers 14 residues. The germline gives CDR1 SGHVS, CDR2 FQNEAQ. The germline V and J ends were trimmed by 5 bases and 5 bases, with 15 bases remaining between them. Here the CDR3 DNA reads TGTGCCAGCAGCCGGGCGGGGATGATAACTGAAGCTTTCTTT. It encodes CASSRAGMITEAFF.

The chain combines TRBV10-3 with TRBJ1-1, with a tentative D call TRBD1 (6 bases). CDR3 length: 16 residues. Germline CDR1 is ENHRY and CDR2 is SYGVKD. The V end lost 0 bases, the J end lost 2 bases, and 13 bases lay between the germline ends. The CDR3 DNA reads as TGTGCCATCAGTGAGTCGATGGCAGGGGCCAACACTGAAGCTTTCTTT. This codes for CAISESMAGANTEAFF.

The chain is built from TRBV9 and TRBJ2-7; weak D call: TRBD1 (6 bases). The CDR3 totals 15 residues. The V gene lost 0 bases and the J gene lost 5 bases, with 15 bases spanning the gap. The germline V gene has CDR1 SGDLS and CDR2 YYNGEE. In nucleotides, the CDR3 is TGTGCCAGCAGCGTAGGGCAGGGGACGATGAACGAGCAGTACTTC. Translation: CASSVGQGTMNEQYF.

The V and J genes are TRBV27 and TRBJ2-3; D is unresolved. CDR3 size: 17 residues. Trimming removed 2 bases from V and 0 bases from J, with 15 bases in between. Germline CDR1 MNHEY, CDR2 SMNVEV (reference sequence). CDR3 nucleotides: TGTGCCAGCAGTTTACGCCCCAAGGCGACTAGCACAGATACGCAGTATTTT. This encodes CASSLRPKATSTDTQYF.